Below, 15 T cell receptor beta chains from the same sample are listed, as sequenced in a study of identical twins. TCRdb reanalysed the 5' RACE reads using MiXCR and keeps one entry per CDR3 protein. The sample lists 550,000 to 800,000 distinct CDR3 sequences; under 8.5% were seen once. These data were also filed under a second study, of yellow fever vaccine responses in identical twins.

The sequenced material came from PBMCs. All receptors come from a woman aged 18-29 years in good health.

The chain recombines TRBV15 with TRBJ2-5; D is undetermined. Germline assignment: CDR1 LNHNV and CDR2 YYDKDF (reference sequence). This CDR3 spans 11 amino acids. Between the trimmed V and J ends, which lost 5 bases and 5 bases, there was a span of 6 bases. CDR3 bases: TGTGCCACCAGCCTGGAGGAGACCCAGTACTTC. Translation: CATSLEETQYF.

This clonotype was recorded many times. CDR3 DNA sequence: TGCAGTGCTAGAGGCGGGTCCCCGGGATTAGCCTATGGCTACACCTTC. It yields the protein CSARGGSPGLAYGYTF. V gene TRBV20-1 combines with J gene TRBJ1-2; D is uncertain. With 1 base removed from V and 4 bases from J, the gap between germline ends came to 19 bases. The length of the CDR3 is 16 residues. CDR1 is DFQATT and CDR2 is SNEGSKA in the germline V gene (reference sequence).

This clonotype was picked up many times. This chain's CDR3 is CAIPDRGRAGEQFF. CDR3 sequence (DNA): TGTGCCATCCCTGACCGGGGAAGGGCAGGTGAGCAGTTCTTC. The chain employs TRBV10-3 and TRBJ2-1; TRBD2 is a possible D gene (5 bases). Deletions cut 8 bases from V and 9 bases from J, with 20 bases between. Per the germline V gene, CDR1 is ENHRY and CDR2 is SYGVKD. This CDR3 is built from 14 residues.

The rearrangement joins TRBV28 to TRBJ2-2; D perhaps matches TRBD1 (6 bases). Germline V gives CDR1 MDHEN, CDR2 SYDVKM. The CDR3 runs 14 residues. Trimming left V 6 bases short and J 7 bases short, with 15 bases between. CDR3 residues: CASRPSDRIGELFF. The CDR3 bases are TGTGCCAGCAGACCCTCCGACAGGATCGGGGAGCTGTTTTTT.

The chain combines TRBV4-1 with TRBJ2-1, with TRBD2 matching 12 bases. Looked up from germline, CDR1 is MGHRA and CDR2 is YSYEKL. The CDR3 loop spans 19 amino acids. J gave up 0 bases and V 1 base, and 7 bases lay outside the gene matches. CDR3 sequence reads: CASSQVTSGGSRSYNEQFF. CDR3 in DNA: TGCGCCAGCAGCCAAGTAACTAGCGGGGGGTCCCGCTCCTACAATGAGCAGTTCTTC.

The chain is built from TRBV4-1 and TRBJ1-1, with D perhaps matching TRBD1 (5 bases). The CDR3 runs to 16 residues. Trimming cost V 3 bases and J 1 base, with 15 bases left between them. Per the germline V gene, CDR1 is MGHRA and CDR2 is YSYEKL. CDR3 in DNA: TGCGCCAGCAGCCACTATGTGGGGGTCGGGAACACTGAAGCTTTCTTT. Translation: CASSHYVGVGNTEAFF.

This clonotype occurred a few times. This sequence joins TRBV12-3 or TRBV12-4 and TRBJ2-5; a possible D gene is TRBD2 (6 bases). V lost 3 bases to trimming and J lost 6 bases, with 23 bases between them. The CDR3 runs to 17 residues. Here the CDR3 reads CASSFRPWDSLAQTQYF. CDR3 bases: TGTGCCAGCAGTTTTAGGCCCTGGGACTCATTAGCCCAGACCCAGTACTTC.

This clonotype showed up just a few times. V gene TRBV5-1 combines with J gene TRBJ2-7; perhaps D is TRBD1 or TRBD2 (6 bases each). Trimming took off 2 bases at V and 0 bases at J, with 15 bases between the two ends. This CDR3 has 16 amino acids. Germline assignment: CDR1 SGHRS and CDR2 YFSETQ. CDR3 sequence reads: CASSLSTKGGSYEQYV. CDR3 coding DNA: TGCGCCAGCAGCTTATCGACTAAGGGGGGCTCCTACGAGCAGTACGTC.

This chain connects TRBV10-3 to TRBJ2-7; no definite D call. Trimming took 0 bases from V and 3 from J, leaving 6 bases between them. In germline, CDR1 is ENHRY, CDR2 SYGVKD. The CDR3 contains 13 residues. CDR3 sequence: CAISESSVYEQYF. CDR3 DNA sequence: TGTGCCATCAGTGAGTCATCGGTCTACGAGCAGTACTTC.

This clonotype was found a few times. The rearrangement links TRBV5-1 to TRBJ2-5, with D possibly being TRBD1 (5 bases). The V end lost 0 bases, the J end lost 5 bases, and 11 bases lay between the germline ends. This CDR3 contains 14 residues. Germline V CDR1 and CDR2: SGHRS, YFSETQ. The CDR3, as DNA: TGCGCCAGCAGCTTGGTCAGGGTTGCGGAGACCCAGTACTTC. This translates into CASSLVRVAETQYF.

This clonotype was seen a handful of times. The rearrangement uses TRBV6-2 or TRBV6-3 and TRBJ2-2, with D uncertain. In germline, CDR1 is MNHEY, CDR2 SVGEGT. This CDR3 has 10 amino acids. Trimming removed 10 bases from V and 5 bases from J, with 5 bases in between. For the CDR3, the DNA is TGTGCCAAGTCAACCGGGGAGCTGTTTTTT. This sequence encodes CAKSTGELFF.

This clonotype has only a few counts. The V call is TRBV3-1, the J call TRBJ1-6; D perhaps matches TRBD1 (5 bases). From germline, CDR1 is LGHDT and CDR2 YNNKEL (reference sequence). V lost 2 bases and J lost 10, with 9 bases in between. CDR3 length: 13 residues. This CDR3 reads CASSQTGVSPLHF. In DNA form, the CDR3 reads TGTGCCAGCAGCCAAACAGGCGTCTCACCCCTCCACTTT.

V is TRBV15 and J is TRBJ2-3; D is undetermined. This CDR3 is 14 amino acids long. Germline lookup yields CDR1 LNHNV and CDR2 YYDKDF (reference sequence). Trimming cost V 5 bases and J 6 bases, with 15 bases left between them. The DNA of the CDR3 is TGTGCCACCAGCTCCGGGTACGTGGTGGATACGCAGTATTTT. Amino acids: CATSSGYVVDTQYF.

The rearrangement joins TRBV19 to TRBJ2-3; D perhaps matches TRBD1 (7 bases). The germline V and J ends were trimmed by 4 bases and 8 bases, with 22 bases remaining between them. The CDR3 spans 16 residues. Germline CDR1 and CDR2: LNHDA and SQIVND (reference sequence). The CDR3 is CASSKPRGQVGGTQYF. CDR3 bases: TGTGCCAGTAGTAAACCGAGAGGACAGGTCGGGGGTACGCAGTATTTT.

The chain is built from TRBV20-1 and TRBJ2-3; the match to TRBD2 covers 8 bases. The ends lost 5 bases at V and 6 bases at J; junction bases unmatched: 13. Germline V gene lookup returns CDR1 DFQATT and CDR2 SNEGSKA (reference sequence). The CDR3 length is 15 residues. The CDR3: CSAPSSGPRRDTQYF. In nucleotides, the CDR3 is TGCAGTGCTCCCTCTAGCGGGCCCCGGCGGGATACGCAGTATTTT.